These 27 T cell receptor beta chains share one sample of origin, sequenced in a study of control samples from healthy donors and cancer patients. The assay was immunoSEQ multiplex PCR, and TCRdb's table has in-frame clones only and misses some. The sample has 150,000 to 200,000 clones; 90% to 95% are singletons. The sequencing input was blood. Every receptor here comes from a woman in her 40s in good health.

The gene calls are TRBV5-1 and TRBJ2-1; 12 positions agree with TRBD2. The germline V gene encodes CDR1 SGHRS and CDR2 YFSETQ. The V gene end was trimmed by 0 bases and the J gene end by 6 bases; junction bases not matched to a gene: 1. The CDR3 contains 15 residues. The CDR3 DNA follows: TGCGCCAGCAGCTTGGAGACTAGCGGGAGCAATGAGCAGTTCTTC. Protein product: CASSLETSGSNEQFF. The full variable domain, with the rest looked up from reference TRBV5-1 and TRBJ2-1, is KAGVTQTPRYLIKTRGQQVTLSCSPISGHRSVSWYQQTPGQGLQFLFEYFSETQRNKGNFPGRFSGRQFSNSRSEMNVSTLELGDSALYLCASSLETSGSNEQFFGPGTRLTVL.

The chain couples TRBV5-3 to TRBJ2-2, with TRBD2 identical over 8 bases. TRBV5-3 carries the ORF label, with uncertain function. CDR3 length: 19 residues. The V gene end was trimmed by 1 base and the J gene end by 0 bases; junction bases not matched to a gene: 11. This chain's CDR3 is CARSLYRGGSESNTGELFF. The CDR3 DNA reads TGTGCCAGAAGCTTGTACCGGGGGGGCTCAGAGTCGAACACCGGGGAGCTGTTTTTT.

The chain joins TRBV7-2 to TRBJ1-1; D uncertain. V dropped 3 bases and J dropped 1 base, with 6 bases sitting between them. CDR3 length equals 13 residues. Germline-derived CDR1 and CDR2 are SGHTA and FQGNSA. In nucleotides, the CDR3 is TGTGCCAGCAGCTTTAACGGGAACACTGAAGCTTTCTTT. Amino acid sequence: CASSFNGNTEAFF.

V and J are TRBV7-3 and TRBJ2-1; 10 bases agree with TRBD2. CDR3 length: 15 residues. Germline trimming cut 6 bases from V and 0 bases from J; bases unmatched to any gene: 2. CDR1 is SGHTA, CDR2 FQGTGA, per germline. CDR3 loop: CASSRTSGSYNEQFF. CDR3 in DNA: TGTGCCAGCAGTCGGACTAGCGGCTCCTACAATGAGCAGTTCTTC.

The CDR3 sequence: CASSITPRGRIMNTEAFF. CDR3 sequence (DNA): TGTGCCAGTAGTATTACCCCCAGGGGGCGGATCATGAACACTGAAGCTTTCTTT. The chain carries TRBV19 and TRBJ1-1; TRBD1 agrees at 8 bases. V shed 3 bases, J shed 0 bases, and the junction held 12 bases outside the gene matches. This CDR3 is built from 18 residues. Germline V gene sequence: CDR1 LNHDA, CDR2 SQIVND (reference sequence).

The CDR3 sequence: CASIEGTENTEAFF. The CDR3 DNA reads as TGTGCCAGTATCGAAGGGACAGAGAACACTGAAGCTTTCTTT. V usage is TRBV19 and J usage is TRBJ1-1, with TRBD1 matching over 7 bases. Germline CDR1 reads LNHDA; CDR2 reads SQIVND (reference sequence). The CDR3 is 14 residues long. Trimming at V came to 7 bases and at J to 1 base, leaving 6 bases not matched to a gene.

This clone was seen only once. The CDR3 here is CSVGGTTNEQFF. The DNA for the CDR3 is TGCAGCGTTGGCGGGACTACGAATGAGCAGTTCTTC. The chain employs TRBV29-1 and TRBJ2-1, with 7 bases that match TRBD2. Germline CDR1 reads SQVTM; CDR2 reads ANQGSEA. The trim removed 4 bases at V and 7 bases at J, leaving 4 bases unmatched. This CDR3 region has 12 residues.

This clone was observed once. This rearrangement joins TRBV5-1 to TRBJ1-3; tentative D call: TRBD1 (5 bases). Trimming shortened V by 4 bases and J by 3 bases, and 17 bases separated the two germline ends. Germline V gene data show CDR1 as SGHRS and CDR2 as YFSETQ. The CDR3 is made up of 16 amino acids. CDR3 loop: CASSPTLQAIGNTIYF. CDR3 DNA sequence: TGCGCCAGCAGCCCGACCTTACAGGCAATTGGAAACACCATATATTTT.

This chain uses TRBV6-5 with TRBJ1-6; the D gene is possibly TRBD1 (6 bases). Trimming cost V 6 bases and J 1 base, with 10 bases left between them. The CDR3 is made up of 15 amino acids. From germline, CDR1 is MNHEY and CDR2 SVGAGI. CDR3 sequence: CASRQGRSYNSPLHF. In DNA form, the CDR3 reads TGTGCCAGCAGACAGGGCCGTTCCTATAATTCACCCCTCCACTTT.

This chain connects TRBV11-2 to TRBJ2-1, with D perhaps TRBD2 (7 bases). V lost 5 bases to trimming and J lost 4 bases, with 15 bases between them. Germline V lookup: CDR1 SGHAT, CDR2 FQNNGV. CDR3 size: 15 residues. The CDR3 loop is CASSPLRGQYNEQFF. CDR3 coding DNA: TGTGCCAGCAGCCCGTTGCGGGGGCAGTACAATGAGCAGTTCTTC.

This chain connects TRBV4-1 to TRBJ1-1; no firm D call. Trimming removed 1 base from V and 0 bases from J, with 18 bases in between. Germline assignment: CDR1 MGHRA and CDR2 YSYEKL. The CDR3 contains 18 residues. The CDR3 protein is CASSQGWVKGRLNTEAFF. As DNA, the CDR3 is TGCGCCAGCAGCCAAGGATGGGTAAAGGGCAGACTGAACACTGAAGCTTTCTTT.

The chain has TRBV7-6 and TRBJ2-2; 8 bases map to TRBD2. The CDR3 is 16 amino acids. The V gene end was trimmed by 5 bases and the J gene end by 3 bases; junction bases not matched to a gene: 8. Germline CDR1 reads SGHVS; CDR2 reads FNYEAQ. CDR3 DNA sequence: TGTGCCAGCAGCGCACGCGGGGGGCTGTACACCGGGGAGCTGTTTTTT. Translating gives CASSARGGLYTGELFF.

The V call is TRBV6-1, the J call TRBJ2-1, with D possibly being TRBD1 (5 bases). This CDR3 contains 15 residues. The V and J ends lost 2 bases and 5 bases respectively, with 13 bases between them. CDR1 and CDR2 (germline): MNHNS, SASEGT. As DNA, the CDR3 is TGTGCCAGCAGTGAATTGCCGGCAGGGCACAATGAGCAGTTCTTC. Translation: CASSELPAGHNEQFF.

The chain carries TRBV2 and TRBJ2-5; no definite D call. The V end lost 5 bases, the J end lost 3 bases, and 13 bases lay between the germline ends. Germline values: CDR1 SNHLY, CDR2 FYNNEI. CDR3 length equals 14 residues. CDR3: CASSLTRNKETQYF. The DNA of the CDR3 is TGTGCCAGCAGTCTGACACGTAACAAAGAGACCCAGTACTTC.

This chain joins TRBV10-3 and TRBJ1-2, with 8 positions matching TRBD1. J gave up 5 bases and V 2 bases, and 7 bases lay outside the gene matches. Germline V gene sequence: CDR1 ENHRY, CDR2 SYGVKD. There are 15 residues in the CDR3. The CDR3 DNA is TGTGCCATCAGTGAGCCAGCCGACAGGGGATATGGCTACACCTTC. Amino acid sequence: CAISEPADRGYGYTF.

The chain couples TRBV18 to TRBJ2-1; TRBD2 matches at 10 bases. The germline V gene has CDR1 KGHSH and CDR2 LQKENI. V was clipped by 3 bases and J by 0 bases; unmatched bases: 8. This CDR3 spans 18 amino acids. CDR3 region: CASSPGLAGVVSYNEQFF. For the CDR3, the DNA is TGTGCCAGCTCACCGGGTCTAGCGGGGGTAGTCTCCTACAATGAGCAGTTCTTC.

The chain links TRBV5-8 to TRBJ2-1; D unclear. Germline CDR1 and CDR2: SGHTS and YDEGEE. V dropped 2 bases and J dropped 9 bases, with 12 bases sitting between them. The CDR3 contains 13 residues. The CDR3 DNA sequence: TGTGCCAGCAGCTTCCGACGGTCCGGTGAGCAGTTCTTC. This gives the protein CASSFRRSGEQFF.

In nucleotides, the CDR3 is TGTGCCAGCAGCTCCCCCCCCGGGACTAGCGGGAGGGTTGAGCAGTTCTTC. It is translated as CASSSPPGTSGRVEQFF. The chain has TRBV7-2 and TRBJ2-1, with 16 bases identical to TRBD2. Germline assignment: CDR1 SGHTA and CDR2 FQGNSA. Unmatched junction bases numbered 9, after V lost 4 bases and J lost 9 bases. CDR3 length: 17 residues.

V gene TRBV7-9 combines with J gene TRBJ1-4; the D gene is possibly TRBD1 (6 bases). Germline loops: CDR1 SEHNR, CDR2 FQNEAQ (reference sequence). V was trimmed by 1 base and J by 0 bases, leaving 9 bases between them. CDR3 length: 16 residues. The chain's CDR3 is CASSLGGTTTNEKLFF. For the CDR3, the DNA is TGTGCCAGCAGCTTAGGAGGGACAACAACTAATGAAAAACTGTTTTTT.

In this sample, this clone turned up once. The chain uses TRBV29-1 and TRBJ2-5; TRBD1 aligns across 9 bases. The CDR3 consists of 13 residues. With V trimmed by 5 bases and J by 4 bases, 5 bases remained unmatched. Germline V CDR1 and CDR2: SQVTM, ANQGSEA. CDR3 protein: CSVYGQGLETQYF. The CDR3 DNA follows: TGCAGCGTTTACGGACAGGGGTTAGAGACCCAGTACTTC.

The chain links TRBV10-3 to TRBJ1-1; 8 bases map to TRBD1. The V gene end was trimmed by 3 bases and the J gene end by 4 bases; junction bases not matched to a gene: 13. Germline V CDR1 and CDR2: ENHRY, SYGVKD. The CDR3 covers 17 residues. This CDR3 reads CAISELGRGQAGTEAFF. CDR3 DNA sequence: TGTGCCATCAGTGAACTAGGCAGGGGGCAGGCGGGCACTGAAGCTTTCTTT.

The chain carries TRBV7-2 and TRBJ2-5; no definite D call. CDR1 is SGHTA and CDR2 is FQGNSA in the germline V gene. Trimming took off 5 bases at V and 3 bases at J, with 4 bases between the two ends. The CDR3 covers 11 residues. CDR3 region: CASSPKETQYF. DNA for the CDR3: TGTGCCAGCAGCCCGAAAGAGACCCAGTACTTC.

The rearrangement uses TRBV6-2 or TRBV6-3 and TRBJ1-2; a possible D gene is TRBD1 (6 bases). Trimming cost V 0 bases and J 7 bases, with 9 bases left between them. The CDR3 has 13 amino acids. Germline V lookup: CDR1 MNHEY, CDR2 SVGEGT. CDR3 DNA sequence: TGTGCCAGCAGTTACTCGACAGGTTTTGGCTACACCTTC. The encoded protein is CASSYSTGFGYTF.

The chain recombines TRBV4-3 with TRBJ1-1, with TRBD1 matching over 7 bases. CDR1 is LGHNA and CDR2 is YSLEER in the germline V gene. This CDR3 region has 15 residues. The V and J ends lost 0 bases and 8 bases, in that order; junction bases with no gene match: 9. The CDR3 loop reads CASSQEGQPFLEAFF. In nucleotides, the CDR3 is TGCGCCAGCAGCCAAGAGGGACAGCCCTTTTTGGAAGCTTTCTTT.

For the CDR3, the DNA is TGCGCCAGCAGCCAAGCTGGGATCAATTCACCCCTCCACTTT. This translates into CASSQAGINSPLHF. The chain is built from TRBV4-1 and TRBJ1-6; no firm D call. Trimming left V 1 base short and J 7 bases short, with 8 bases between. Germline V CDR1 and CDR2: MGHRA, YSYEKL. This CDR3 is built from 14 residues.

V and J are TRBV19 and TRBJ1-3; D is uncertain. Germline loops: CDR1 LNHDA, CDR2 SQIVND (reference sequence). This CDR3 contains 15 residues. V was pared by 3 bases and J by 0 bases, with 9 bases between. The CDR3 here is CASSMLRVSGNTIYF. DNA of the CDR3: TGTGCCAGTAGTATGTTACGGGTCTCTGGAAACACCATATATTTT.

Of note for this clone: Other nucleotide sequences in the sample specify the same CDR3. The DNA of the CDR3 is TGTGCCAGCAGCGTAGGCGGGGAAGAGACCCAGTACTTC. It codes for CASSVGGEETQYF. The chain couples TRBV9 to TRBJ2-5; D is possibly TRBD2 (6 bases). The V and J ends lost 0 bases and 3 bases respectively, with 6 bases between them. This CDR3 has 13 amino acids. Germline assignment: CDR1 SGDLS and CDR2 YYNGEE.